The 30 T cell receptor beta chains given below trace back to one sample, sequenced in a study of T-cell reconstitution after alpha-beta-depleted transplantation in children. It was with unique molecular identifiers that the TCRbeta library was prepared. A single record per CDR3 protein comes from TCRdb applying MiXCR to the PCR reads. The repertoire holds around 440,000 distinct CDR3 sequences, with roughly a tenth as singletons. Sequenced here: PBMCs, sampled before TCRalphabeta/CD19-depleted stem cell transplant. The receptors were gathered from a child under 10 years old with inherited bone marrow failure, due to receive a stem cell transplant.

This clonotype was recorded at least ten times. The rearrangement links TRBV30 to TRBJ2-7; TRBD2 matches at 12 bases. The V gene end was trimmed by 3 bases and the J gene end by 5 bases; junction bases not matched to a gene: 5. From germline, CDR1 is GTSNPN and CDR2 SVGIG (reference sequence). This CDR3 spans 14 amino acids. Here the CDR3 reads CAWSRTSGTHEQYF. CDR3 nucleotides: TGTGCCTGGAGCAGGACTAGCGGGACCCACGAGCAGTACTTC.

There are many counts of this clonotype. DNA for the CDR3: TGTGCCAGCAGGCTGAGCAGCCCCGGGGCCAACGTCCTGACTTTC. It translates to CASRLSSPGANVLTF. The rearrangement links TRBV3-1 to TRBJ2-6; D is undetermined. V was shortened by 6 bases and J by 4 bases, with 13 bases between the two germline ends. The CDR3 is made up of 15 amino acids. The germline gives CDR1 LGHDT, CDR2 YNNKEL (reference sequence).

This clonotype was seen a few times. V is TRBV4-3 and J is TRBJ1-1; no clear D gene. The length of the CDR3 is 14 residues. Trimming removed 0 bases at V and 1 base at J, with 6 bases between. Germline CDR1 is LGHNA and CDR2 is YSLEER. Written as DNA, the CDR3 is TGCGCCAGCAGCCAAGAATGGAGGAACACTGAAGCTTTCTTT. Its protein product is CASSQEWRNTEAFF.

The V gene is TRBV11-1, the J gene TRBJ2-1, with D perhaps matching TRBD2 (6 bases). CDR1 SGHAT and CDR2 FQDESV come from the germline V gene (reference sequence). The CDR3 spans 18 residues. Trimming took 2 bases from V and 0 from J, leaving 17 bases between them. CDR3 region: CASSLPPGLLSSYNEQFF. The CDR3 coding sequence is TGTGCCAGCAGCTTACCTCCGGGACTGTTGAGCTCCTACAATGAGCAGTTCTTC.

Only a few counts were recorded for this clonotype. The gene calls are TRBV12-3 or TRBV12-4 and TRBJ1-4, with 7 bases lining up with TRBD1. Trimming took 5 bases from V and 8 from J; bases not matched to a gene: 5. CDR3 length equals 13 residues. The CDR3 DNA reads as TGTGCCAGCAGTATTACAGGGGCGGAAAAACTGTTTTTT. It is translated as CASSITGAEKLFF.

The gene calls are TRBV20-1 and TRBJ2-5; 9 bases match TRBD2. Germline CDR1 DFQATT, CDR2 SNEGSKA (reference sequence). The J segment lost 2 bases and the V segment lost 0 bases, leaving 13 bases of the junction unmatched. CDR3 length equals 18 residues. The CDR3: CSARDPKEAGGQQETQYF. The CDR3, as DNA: TGCAGTGCTAGAGACCCCAAGGAAGCGGGAGGACAACAAGAGACCCAGTACTTC.

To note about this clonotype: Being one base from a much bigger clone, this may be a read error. CDR3 sequence reads: CATSQAGYGYTF. The CDR3 DNA reads TGTGCCACCAGCCAGGCGGGCTATGGCTACACCTTC. The chain employs TRBV24-1 and TRBJ1-2; no reliable D call. Germline V lookup: CDR1 KGHDR, CDR2 SFDVKD. The CDR3 covers 12 residues. The V gene lost 7 bases and the J gene lost 4 bases, with 9 bases spanning the gap.

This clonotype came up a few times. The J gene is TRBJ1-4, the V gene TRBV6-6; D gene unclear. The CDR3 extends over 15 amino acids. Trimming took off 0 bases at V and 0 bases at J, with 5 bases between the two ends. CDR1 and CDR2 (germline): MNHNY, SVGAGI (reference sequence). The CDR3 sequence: CASSYSPATNEKLFF. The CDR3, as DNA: TGTGCCAGCAGTTACTCACCCGCAACTAATGAAAAACTGTTTTTT.

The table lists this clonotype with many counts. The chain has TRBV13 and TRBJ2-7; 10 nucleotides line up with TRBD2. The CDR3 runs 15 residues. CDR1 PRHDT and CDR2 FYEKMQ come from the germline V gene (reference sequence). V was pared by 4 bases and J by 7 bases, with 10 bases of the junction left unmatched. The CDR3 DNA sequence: TGTGCCAGCAGCTCCCGAGCGGGAGGGCCTCATGAGCAGTACTTC. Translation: CASSSRAGGPHEQYF.

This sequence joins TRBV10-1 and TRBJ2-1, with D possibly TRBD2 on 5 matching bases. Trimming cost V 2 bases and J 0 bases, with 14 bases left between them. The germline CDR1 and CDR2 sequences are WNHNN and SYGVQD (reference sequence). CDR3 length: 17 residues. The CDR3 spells CASSEGRVASSYNEQFF. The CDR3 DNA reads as TGCGCCAGCAGTGAGGGCCGAGTAGCGAGCTCCTACAATGAGCAGTTCTTC.

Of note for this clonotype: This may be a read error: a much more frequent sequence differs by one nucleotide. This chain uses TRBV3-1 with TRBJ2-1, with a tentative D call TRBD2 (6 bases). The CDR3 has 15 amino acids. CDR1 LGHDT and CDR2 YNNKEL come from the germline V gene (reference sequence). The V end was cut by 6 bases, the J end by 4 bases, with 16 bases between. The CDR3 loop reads CASSLGAEGYNEQFF. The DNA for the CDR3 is TGTGCCAGCAGTCTTGGTGCGGAGGGATACAATGAGCAGTTCTTC.

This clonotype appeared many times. CDR3 residues: CATSDSIPASGIYNEQFF. The CDR3 nucleotides read TGTGCCACCAGTGATTCAATCCCAGCTAGCGGGATCTACAATGAGCAGTTCTTC. The chain employs TRBV24-1 and TRBJ2-1; 9 bases fit TRBD2. Germline lookup yields CDR1 KGHDR and CDR2 SFDVKD. Trimming took 2 bases from V and 3 from J; bases not matched to a gene: 10. The CDR3 is 18 amino acids.

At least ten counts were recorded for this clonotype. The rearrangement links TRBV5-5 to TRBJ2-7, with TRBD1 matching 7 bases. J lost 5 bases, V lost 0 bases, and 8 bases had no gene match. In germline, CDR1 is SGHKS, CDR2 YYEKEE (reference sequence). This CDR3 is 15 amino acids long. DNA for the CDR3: TGTGCCAGCAGCTTGGGTGCGACAGGGATCGACGAGCAGTACTTC. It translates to CASSLGATGIDEQYF.

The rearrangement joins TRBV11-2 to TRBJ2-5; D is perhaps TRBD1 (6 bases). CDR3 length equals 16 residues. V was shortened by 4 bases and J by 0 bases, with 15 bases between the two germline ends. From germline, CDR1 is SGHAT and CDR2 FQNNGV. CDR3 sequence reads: CASSSVRGSYQETQYF. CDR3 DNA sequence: TGTGCCAGCAGCTCGGTCAGGGGCTCGTACCAAGAGACCCAGTACTTC.

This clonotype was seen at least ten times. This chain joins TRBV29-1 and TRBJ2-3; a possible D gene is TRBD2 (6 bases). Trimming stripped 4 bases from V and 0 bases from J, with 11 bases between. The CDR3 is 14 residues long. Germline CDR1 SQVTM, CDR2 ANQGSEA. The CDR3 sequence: CSVVGLPSTDTQYF. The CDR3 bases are TGCAGCGTTGTCGGACTACCTAGCACAGATACGCAGTATTTT.

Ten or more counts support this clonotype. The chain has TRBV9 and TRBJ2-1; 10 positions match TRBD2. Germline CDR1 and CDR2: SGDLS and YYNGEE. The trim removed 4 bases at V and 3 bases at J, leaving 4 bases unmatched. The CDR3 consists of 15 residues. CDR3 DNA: TGTGCCAGCAGCAGACCTAGCGGGAGCTACAATGAGCAGTTCTTC. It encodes CASSRPSGSYNEQFF.

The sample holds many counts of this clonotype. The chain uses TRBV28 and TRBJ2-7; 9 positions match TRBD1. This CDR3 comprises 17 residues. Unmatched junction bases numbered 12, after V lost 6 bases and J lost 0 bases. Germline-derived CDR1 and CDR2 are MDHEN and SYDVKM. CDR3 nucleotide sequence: TGTGCCAGCAGGGGCCAACCGGGACAGGGAAGCTCCTACGAGCAGTACTTC. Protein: CASRGQPGQGSSYEQYF. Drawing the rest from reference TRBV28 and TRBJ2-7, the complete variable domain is DVKVTQSSRYLVKRTGEKVFLECVQDMDHENMFWYRQDPGLGLRLIYFSYDVKMKEKGDIPEGYSVSREKKERFSLILESASTNQTSMYLCASRGQPGQGSSYEQYFGPGTRLTVT.

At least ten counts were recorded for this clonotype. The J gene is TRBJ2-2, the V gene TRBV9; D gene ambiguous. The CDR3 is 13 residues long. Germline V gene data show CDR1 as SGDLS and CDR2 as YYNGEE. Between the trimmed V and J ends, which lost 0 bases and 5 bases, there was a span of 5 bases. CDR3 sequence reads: CASSVGVTGELFF. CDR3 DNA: TGTGCCAGCAGCGTAGGTGTGACCGGGGAGCTGTTTTTT.

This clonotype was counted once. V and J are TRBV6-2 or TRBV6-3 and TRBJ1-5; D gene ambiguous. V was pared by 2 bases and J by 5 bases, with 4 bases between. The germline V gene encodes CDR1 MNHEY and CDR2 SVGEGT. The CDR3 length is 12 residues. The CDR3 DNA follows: TGTGCCAGCAGTTACGAATATCAGCCCCAGCATTTT. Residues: CASSYEYQPQHF.

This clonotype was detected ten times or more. The CDR3 DNA reads TGTGCCAGCAGCACTCCTGGACAGGGCAGGGGCTACACCTTC. Translating it yields CASSTPGQGRGYTF. The V call is TRBV7-2, the J call TRBJ1-2, with 8 bases identical to TRBD1. Per germline, CDR1 SGHTA and CDR2 FQGNSA. The V segment lost 5 bases and the J segment 8 bases; nucleotides outside the gene matches: 10. The CDR3 sequence is 14 residues long.

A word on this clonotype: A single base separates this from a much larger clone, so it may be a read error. CDR3 nucleotides: TGTGCCAGCAGTGCCTACAGGGTATATGGCAACTTC. Translating it yields CASSAYRVYGNF. This chain joins TRBV12-3 or TRBV12-4 and TRBJ1-2; D might be TRBD1 (6 bases). The CDR3 consists of 12 residues.

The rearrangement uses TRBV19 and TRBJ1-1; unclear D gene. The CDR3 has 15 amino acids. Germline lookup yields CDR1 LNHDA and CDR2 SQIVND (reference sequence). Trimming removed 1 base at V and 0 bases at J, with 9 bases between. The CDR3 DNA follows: TGTGCCAGTAGTATAGGGAGGCGGCTGAACACTGAAGCTTTCTTT. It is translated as CASSIGRRLNTEAFF.

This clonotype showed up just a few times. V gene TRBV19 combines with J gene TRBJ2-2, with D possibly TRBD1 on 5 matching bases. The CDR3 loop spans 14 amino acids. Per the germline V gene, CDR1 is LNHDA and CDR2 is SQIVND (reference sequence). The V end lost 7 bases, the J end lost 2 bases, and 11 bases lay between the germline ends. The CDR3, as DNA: TGTGCCAGTAAACGGCAGGGTAACACCGGGGAGCTGTTTTTT. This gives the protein CASKRQGNTGELFF.

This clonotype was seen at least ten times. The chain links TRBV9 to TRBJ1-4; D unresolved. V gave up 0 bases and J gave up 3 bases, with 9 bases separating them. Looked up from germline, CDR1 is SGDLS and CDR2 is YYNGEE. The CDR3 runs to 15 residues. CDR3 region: CASSVAGGPNEKLFF. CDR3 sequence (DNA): TGTGCCAGCAGCGTAGCTGGAGGGCCTAATGAAAAACTGTTTTTT.

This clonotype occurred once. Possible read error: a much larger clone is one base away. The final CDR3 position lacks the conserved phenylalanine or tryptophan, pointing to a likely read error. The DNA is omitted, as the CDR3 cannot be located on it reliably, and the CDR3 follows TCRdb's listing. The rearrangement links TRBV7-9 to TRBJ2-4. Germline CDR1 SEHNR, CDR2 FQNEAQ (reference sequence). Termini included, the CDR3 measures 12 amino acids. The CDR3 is CASSLGLTSTYS.

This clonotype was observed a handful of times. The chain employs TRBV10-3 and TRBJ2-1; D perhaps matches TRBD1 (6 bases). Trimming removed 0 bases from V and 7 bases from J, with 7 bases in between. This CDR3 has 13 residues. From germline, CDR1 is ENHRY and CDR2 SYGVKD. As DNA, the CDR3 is TGTGCCATCAGTGAGTCACAGGGAAATGAGCAGTTCTTC. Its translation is CAISESQGNEQFF.

The CDR3 protein is CASRPKTGPGNTIYF. The CDR3, as DNA: TGTGCCAGCAGGCCTAAGACAGGGCCAGGAAACACCATATATTTT. V and J are TRBV7-9 and TRBJ1-3; 7 bases agree with TRBD1. With V trimmed by 6 bases and J by 4 bases, 9 bases remained unmatched. The CDR3 is made up of 15 amino acids. Germline-derived CDR1 and CDR2 are SEHNR and FQNEAQ (reference sequence).

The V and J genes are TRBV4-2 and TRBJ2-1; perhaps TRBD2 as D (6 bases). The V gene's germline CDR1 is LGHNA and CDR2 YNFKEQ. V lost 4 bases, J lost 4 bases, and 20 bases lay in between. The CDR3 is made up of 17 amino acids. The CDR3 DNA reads TGTGCCAGCAGCCGGATTCCCTTGAGGGAGGCATACAATGAGCAGTTCTTC. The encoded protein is CASSRIPLREAYNEQFF.

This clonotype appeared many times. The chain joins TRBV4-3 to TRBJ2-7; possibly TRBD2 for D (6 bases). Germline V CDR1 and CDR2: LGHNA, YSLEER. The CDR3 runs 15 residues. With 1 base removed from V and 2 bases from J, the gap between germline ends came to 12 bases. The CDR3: CASSQVLAQTYEQYF. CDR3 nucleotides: TGCGCCAGCAGCCAAGTCCTAGCGCAAACCTACGAGCAGTACTTC.

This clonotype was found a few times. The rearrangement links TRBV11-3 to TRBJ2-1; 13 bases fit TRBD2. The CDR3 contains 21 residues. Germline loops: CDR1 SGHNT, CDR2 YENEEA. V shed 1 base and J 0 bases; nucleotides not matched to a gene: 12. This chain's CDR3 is CASSLGTSGRLGGGSYNEQFF. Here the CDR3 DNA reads TGTGCCAGCAGCTTAGGGACTAGCGGGAGATTGGGGGGGGGCTCCTACAATGAGCAGTTCTTC.